These T cell receptor beta chains were read from a single sample in a study of blood T cell repertoires in COVID-19. Generated by immunoSEQ multiplex PCR, the TCRdb table keeps only in-frame clones and is missing some. The sample consists of 200,000 to 300,000 clones, around nine tenths of them appearing once. Sequencing was done on a sample of peripheral blood. The origin of the receptors is a man in his forties or fifties who had recovered from COVID-19. Each CDR3 is given with its conserved first and last residue. The order of the fields is V gene, D gene, J gene, CDR3 length, clone size, CDR3 protein, CDR3 DNA. A D gene is named only where the DNA matches it firmly. Only some rows state a clone size, as once, few, many or a class for expanded clones.

TRBV20-1	.	TRBJ2-3	16	.	CSASLARGGVADTQYF	TGCAGTGCTAGTCTTGCTCGAGGGGGAGTGGCAGATACGCAGTATTTT
TRBV28	.	TRBJ2-6	15	.	CASIKASSGANVLTF	TGTGCCAGCATCAAAGCTTCCTCTGGGGCCAACGTCCTGACTTTC
TRBV27	.	TRBJ1-5	15	.	CASSPLGGNNQPQHF	TGTGCCAGCAGTCCACTGGGGGGTAACAATCAGCCCCAGCATTTT
TRBV6-6	TRBD1	TRBJ1-1	12	.	CASTTRTGSAFF	TGTGCCAGCACCACCCGGACAGGATCTGCTTTCTTT
TRBV5-4	TRBD2	TRBJ2-5	15	.	CASSSTSGVRQTQYF	TGTGCCAGCAGCTCGACTAGCGGGGTTAGGCAGACCCAGTACTTC
TRBV9	TRBD1	TRBJ2-7	15	.	CASSPPGTGSYEQYF	TGTGCCAGCAGCCCACCCGGGACAGGGTCCTACGAGCAGTACTTC
TRBV7-2	TRBD1	TRBJ1-2	14	.	CASSLGDRGYGYTF	TGTGCCAGCAGCTTAGGGGACAGGGGATATGGCTACACCTTC
TRBV30	TRBD2	TRBJ2-1	16	.	CAWSPGLAGGYNEQFF	TGTGCCTGGAGTCCGGGACTAGCGGGAGGGTACAATGAGCAGTTCTTC
TRBV7-2	.	TRBJ2-5	15	few	CATRLLQGLGETQYF	TGTGCCACTCGCCTACTTCAGGGGCTCGGAGAGACCCAGTACTTC
TRBV7-2	.	TRBJ2-7	15	.	CASSLVSGVAYEQYF	TGTGCCAGCAGCTTAGTTTCAGGGGTCGCCTACGAGCAGTACTTC
TRBV9	TRBD1	TRBJ1-6	15	.	CASSVVSGGNSPLHF	TGTGCCAGCAGCGTAGTTTCAGGGGGTAATTCACCCCTCCACTTT
TRBV11-2	.	TRBJ1-6	15	.	CASSPITGKGSPLHF	TGTGCCAGCAGCCCCATCACAGGGAAGGGATCACCCCTCCACTTT
TRBV20-1	.	TRBJ2-1	13	once	CSASRALRNEQFF	TGCAGTGCTAGTAGAGCCCTCCGCAATGAGCAGTTCTTC
TRBV6-5	.	TRBJ1-2	12	few	CASTSGVYGYTF	TGTGCCAGCACCTCAGGGGTGTATGGCTACACCTTC
TRBV6-1	.	TRBJ2-3	17	.	CASSDGITSSSTDTQYF	TGTGCCAGCAGTGACGGGATTACCTCATCTAGCACAGATACGCAGTATTTT
TRBV25-1	.	TRBJ2-3	14	few	CASSEYRGTDTQYF	TGTGCCAGCAGTGAATATCGGGGCACAGATACGCAGTATTTT
TRBV5-1	TRBD1	TRBJ2-2	16	.	CASSSGTGGNTGELFF	TGCGCCAGCAGCTCCGGGACAGGGGGGAACACCGGGGAGCTGTTTTTT
TRBV7-6	TRBD2	TRBJ2-7	15	.	CASSLAAGGVGEQYF	TGTGCCAGCAGCTTAGCGGCGGGAGGGGTCGGCGAGCAGTACTTC
TRBV5-1	TRBD1	TRBJ2-2	18	.	CASSLVPGQPGAAGELFF	TGCGCCAGCAGCTTGGTACCGGGACAGCCCGGGGCAGCCGGGGAGCTGTTTTTT
TRBV10-3	.	TRBJ1-5	13	.	CAISVAGNQPQHF	TGTGCCATCAGTGTTGCCGGGAATCAGCCCCAGCATTTT
TRBV11-2	.	TRBJ2-7	15	.	CASSASWFDNYEQYF	TGTGCCAGCAGCGCATCGTGGTTCGACAACTACGAGCAGTACTTC
TRBV25-1	TRBD1	TRBJ2-2	16	.	CASSRDRENRPGELFF	TGTGCCAGCAGTCGGGACAGGGAAAACCGACCCGGGGAGCTGTTTTTT
TRBV5-1	.	TRBJ2-3	15	once	CASSPGLEGRNTQYF	TGCGCCAGCAGCCCGGGGTTGGAGGGGCGGAATACGCAGTATTTT
TRBV30	TRBD2	TRBJ2-2	19	.	CAWKDGIRGRREASGELFF	TGTGCCTGGAAGGACGGAATAAGGGGTAGGCGGGAGGCCTCCGGGGAGCTGTTTTTT
TRBV9	TRBD2	TRBJ2-5	18	.	CASSVGRLAGGPRETQYF	TGTGCCAGCAGCGTAGGAAGGCTAGCGGGGGGGCCGAGAGAGACCCAGTACTTC
TRBV5-4	.	TRBJ2-7	14	.	CASSLAGEPYEQYF	TGTGCCAGCAGCTTGGCGGGAGAGCCCTACGAGCAGTACTTC
TRBV9	TRBD2	TRBJ2-1	15	.	CASSVGASGRDEQFF	TGTGCCAGCAGCGTAGGGGCTAGCGGGAGGGATGAGCAGTTCTTC
TRBV18	.	TRBJ2-6	17	.	CASSLGGQNSGANVLTF	TGTGCCAGCTCTCTGGGGGGACAGAACTCTGGGGCCAACGTCCTGACTTTC
TRBV5-5	.	TRBJ2-7	14	.	CASSFMQGGYEQYF	TGTGCCAGCAGCTTCATGCAGGGGGGATACGAGCAGTACTTC
TRBV7-6	.	TRBJ2-5	14	.	CASSGTGLQETQYF	TGTGCCAGCAGCGGCACCGGGTTACAAGAGACCCAGTACTTC
TRBV19	.	TRBJ2-5	12	.	CASSFRQETQYF	TGTGCCAGTAGCTTCAGACAAGAGACCCAGTACTTC
TRBV6-5	.	TRBJ2-7	14	.	CASSYTQGYYEQYF	TGTGCCAGCAGTTATACACAGGGCTACTACGAGCAGTACTTC
TRBV19	TRBD1	TRBJ2-2	14	few	CASRQGLPTGELFF	TGTGCCAGTAGACAGGGGCTACCCACCGGGGAGCTGTTTTTT
TRBV6-1	.	TRBJ2-7	14	few	CASSETGSSYEQYF	TGTGCCAGCAGTGAGACAGGTTCCTCCTACGAGCAGTACTTC
TRBV2	TRBD2	TRBJ2-7	15	few	CASSATSSPGGEQYF	TGTGCCAGCAGTGCCACGTCGTCCCCGGGGGGCGAGCAGTACTTC